The TCR beta chain described here comes from a study of technical replicates of blood from several donors. The CDR3 is 15 amino acids. V was pared by 3 bases and J by 8 bases, with 16 bases between. In germline, CDR1 is MNHEY, CDR2 SMNVEV (reference sequence). Profiled with immunoSEQ multiplex PCR; TCRdb holds only in-frame clones, not every one. The table includes more than 80,000 clones, around 96% detected once. This rearrangement joins TRBV27 to TRBJ1-4; no firm D call. Sample: T cells isolated from PBMCs. The TCR was taken from a human donor in good health. CDR3 in DNA: TGTGCCAGCAGTTTCCTTATTGGTCGGGAGGAAAAACTGTTTTTT. Amino acid sequence: CASSFLIGREEKLFF.